One sample yielded the 7 T cell receptor beta chains listed below, sequenced in a study of CD4+ T cells in melanoma (dated by TCRdb to between 2020 and 2023). Libraries came from the immunoSEQ multiplex PCR assay. The clones in this table, taken by TCRdb from immuneACCESS, are in-frame only. Not every clone is retained; where verified, under half of the shortfall comes from an unresolved V gene, and the cause of the rest is unknown. The sample contains some 47,000 clones, roughly nine tenths of them found a single time. Of the sample, about 12% falls within the top ten clones. The sample taken for sequencing was peripheral blood. The receptors were sampled from a human donor with melanoma.

The chain employs TRBV19 and TRBJ2-1; the match to TRBD2 covers 7 bases. CDR1 is LNHDA and CDR2 is SQIVND in the germline V gene (reference sequence). V trimming: 3 bases; J trimming: 12 bases; junction bases outside the gene matches: 14. The CDR3 extends over 15 amino acids. DNA of the CDR3: TGTGCCAGTAGTATCCGAGCGGGGCAGCAGGTAGGGCAGTTCTTC. Its protein product is CASSIRAGQQVGQFF.

The chain has TRBV9 and TRBJ2-3, with TRBD2 identical over 8 bases. V trimming: 4 bases; J trimming: 1 base; junction bases outside the gene matches: 5. This CDR3 has 15 residues. Germline CDR1 reads SGDLS; CDR2 reads YYNGEE. The CDR3 spells CASSPFSGGTDTQYF. CDR3 nucleotides: TGTGCCAGCAGCCCATTTAGCGGGGGCACAGATACGCAGTATTTT.

J is TRBJ2-5 and V is TRBV18, with 8 bases identical to TRBD1. The J call is uncertain, as TRBJ2-7 better fits the DNA end. The germline gives CDR1 KGHSH, CDR2 LQKENI. The CDR3 has 15 amino acids. The CDR3 region has the DNA TGTGCCAGCTCATCGACAGGGGTAAGAACCTACGAGCAGTACTTC. It codes for CASSSTGVRTYEQYF.

The gene calls are TRBV6-4 and TRBJ1-2; D ambiguous. Trimming left V 3 bases short and J 1 base short, with 9 bases between. The CDR3 loop spans 14 amino acids. Looked up from germline, CDR1 is MRHNA and CDR2 is SNTAGT. The CDR3 DNA reads as TGTGCCAGCAGTGAATTTTGGGGTAACTATGGCTACACCTTC. Its translation is CASSEFWGNYGYTF.

The V gene is TRBV7-6, the J gene TRBJ2-5, with 7 bases matching TRBD1. The V and J ends lost 8 bases and 7 bases, in that order; junction bases with no gene match: 16. CDR3 length: 15 amino acids. Germline assignment: CDR1 SGHVS and CDR2 FNYEAQ. CDR3 loop: CASHKLTGYTGTQYF. The CDR3 DNA reads TGTGCCAGCCATAAACTGACAGGGTATACAGGGACCCAGTACTTC.

The gene calls are TRBV18 and TRBJ2-5; 9 positions agree with TRBD2. The CDR3 totals 16 residues. Trimming at V came to 0 bases and at J to 4 bases, leaving 6 bases not matched to a gene. Germline CDR1 is KGHSH and CDR2 is LQKENI. The CDR3 sequence is CASSPPNSGGIETQYF. The CDR3 nucleotides read TGTGCCAGCTCACCACCGAATAGCGGGGGCATAGAGACCCAGTACTTC.

The chain carries TRBV5-3 and TRBJ1-6, with D possibly being TRBD1 (6 bases). TRBV5-3 is identified as an open reading frame with a role that is uncertain. The V end was cut by 3 bases, the J end by 6 bases, with 10 bases between. The CDR3 loop spans 14 amino acids. CDR3 nucleotides: TGTGCCAGAAGCTGGCCGACAGGTAATTCACCCCTCCACTTT. This codes for CARSWPTGNSPLHF.